This entry concerns a single TCR beta chain. The data stem from a study of cytomegalovirus exposure and HLA in healthy donors. PCR used 60 Vbeta primers and 13 Jbeta primers. TCRdb's copy holds only in-frame clones and misses some; the assay was immunoSEQ multiplex PCR. This sample has approximately 27,000 clones; around 64% occur once, and the top ten carry roughly 4.4%. V dropped 4 bases and J dropped 5 bases, with 17 bases sitting between them. In germline, CDR1 is ENHRY, CDR2 SYGVKD. CDR3 length: 15 residues. All the people who gave samples were healthy bone marrow donors. The V and J genes are TRBV10-3 and TRBJ2-5, with a possible D match to TRBD1 (5 bases). Source material: PBMCs. This sequence originates from a woman between 45 and 65 years old in good health and CMV-seronegative. CDR3 loop: CAISVLDLKGETQYF. The CDR3 DNA reads TGTGCCATCAGTGTTTTGGACCTCAAGGGGGAGACCCAGTACTTC.